The 32 T cell receptor beta chains below all came from one sample that was sequenced in a study of T cell responses to AZD1222 COVID-19 vaccine. Data came from immunoSEQ multiplex PCR; TCRdb stores just in-frame clones and leaves some out. The sample lists approximately 100,000 clones; approximately 87% were seen once. Source: peripheral blood, taken 28 days after the second AZD1222 dose. These receptors originate from an adult who received the AZD1222 COVID-19 vaccine.

The J gene is TRBJ2-2, the V gene TRBV7-9, with a weak D call TRBD1 (5 bases). V gave up 1 base and J gave up 4 bases, with 16 bases separating them. The CDR3 runs to 17 residues. The germline CDR1 and CDR2 sequences are SEHNR and FQNEAQ (reference sequence). CDR3 loop: CASSLDPDTSSTGELFF. The CDR3 DNA reads TGTGCCAGCAGCTTAGATCCGGACACCTCAAGCACCGGGGAGCTGTTTTTT. The full variable domain, in which reference TRBV7-9 and TRBJ2-2 provide the parts outside the CDR3, is DTGVSQNPRHKITKRGQNVTFRCDPISEHNRLYWYRQTLGQGPEFLTYFQNEAQLEKSRLLSDRFSAERPKGSFSTLEIQRTEQGDSAMYLCASSLDPDTSSTGELFFGEGSRLTVL.

This clone was seen a handful of times. V and J are TRBV28 and TRBJ1-5; 9 positions match TRBD1. Germline loops: CDR1 MDHEN, CDR2 SYDVKM. The CDR3 sequence is 18 residues long. V dropped 3 bases and J dropped 7; count of bases not matched to a gene: 16. CDR3 bases: TGTGCCAGCAGTTTCACCGGGACAGGGAGACGGAGGGGACAGCCCCAGCATTTT. Residues: CASSFTGTGRRRGQPQHF.

This chain uses TRBV6-1 with TRBJ1-6; D is uncertain. From germline, CDR1 is MNHNS and CDR2 SASEGT. V was shortened by 2 bases and J by 6 bases, with 8 bases between the two germline ends. This CDR3 region has 14 residues. The CDR3 region is CASSELRSNSPLHF. The CDR3 bases are TGTGCCAGCAGTGAACTACGAAGTAATTCACCCCTCCACTTT.

This clone occurred once. V gene TRBV5-1 combines with J gene TRBJ1-3; D is possibly TRBD1 (5 bases). The germline V gene encodes CDR1 SGHRS and CDR2 YFSETQ. This CDR3 is 17 amino acids long. V lost 1 base and J lost 0, with 14 bases in between. The CDR3 sequence is CASSLNAGSSSGNTIYF. For the CDR3, the DNA is TGCGCCAGCAGCTTGAACGCAGGGTCGAGCTCTGGAAACACCATATATTTT.

CDR3 protein: CASSLIGTEAFF. The DNA for the CDR3 is TGTGCCAGCAGCCTTATCGGCACTGAAGCTTTCTTT. The genes are TRBV28 and TRBJ1-1; D is undetermined. There are 12 residues in the CDR3. Germline CDR1 reads MDHEN; CDR2 reads SYDVKM. V was shortened by 6 bases and J by 4 bases, with 9 bases between the two germline ends.

This rearrangement joins TRBV7-9 to TRBJ1-3, with a tentative D call TRBD1 (5 bases). The CDR3 contains 16 residues. Germline CDR1 and CDR2: SEHNR and FQNEAQ (reference sequence). V was cut by 5 bases and J by 0 bases, with 14 bases left in between. Here the CDR3 DNA reads TGTGCCAGCAGCCCCCGGGACCCGCTCTCTGGAAACACCATATATTTT. Translation gives CASSPRDPLSGNTIYF.

The chain links TRBV18 to TRBJ2-5, with TRBD1 matching 7 bases. V lost 5 bases to trimming and J lost 1 base; unmatched junction nucleotides: 4. CDR1 and CDR2 from the germline V gene are KGHSH and LQKENI. This CDR3 contains 14 residues. As DNA, the CDR3 is TGTGCCAGCTCAATAGGGACAGCCCAAGAGACCCAGTACTTC. Translated, it gives CASSIGTAQETQYF.

The rearrangement joins TRBV21-1 to TRBJ1-6. TRBV21-1 is an annotated pseudogene. CDR3 length: 12 residues. DNA for the CDR3: TGTGCCCCCTACCGGGCTAATTCACCCCTCCACTTT. It yields the protein CAPYRANSPLHF.

This chain uses TRBV28 with TRBJ1-5; 7 bases line up with TRBD1. Unmatched junction bases numbered 8, after V lost 6 bases and J lost 6 bases. From germline, CDR1 is MDHEN and CDR2 SYDVKM. The CDR3 totals 14 residues. The CDR3 spells CASSLQGSGQPQHF. The DNA for the CDR3 is TGTGCCAGCAGCCTACAGGGGTCAGGTCAGCCCCAGCATTTT.

V gene TRBV25-1 combines with J gene TRBJ2-1; TRBD2 matches 7 bases. CDR1 is MGHDK and CDR2 is SYGVNS in the germline V gene. The CDR3 spans 16 residues. The junction had 6 bases not matched to a gene; V was cut back by 4 bases and J by 0 bases. DNA of the CDR3: TGTGCCAGCAGTGTTGTCCGCGGGAGCTCCTACAATGAGCAGTTCTTC. Protein product: CASSVVRGSSYNEQFF.

The chain couples TRBV2 to TRBJ2-7, with 11 bases aligning to TRBD1. This CDR3 comprises 15 residues. V gave up 7 bases and J gave up 5 bases; unmatched junction bases: 10. The V gene's germline CDR1 is SNHLY and CDR2 FYNNEI. CDR3 region: CASISDRGRPHEQYF. The CDR3 DNA follows: TGTGCCAGCATTTCGGACAGGGGGCGACCTCACGAGCAGTACTTC.

The sample holds one count of this clone. The chain recombines TRBV7-2 with TRBJ1-6; a possible D gene is TRBD1 (5 bases). CDR3 length: 14 residues. Germline V gene sequence: CDR1 SGHTA, CDR2 FQGNSA. The ends were cut back, 1 base at V and 9 bases at J, with 10 bases in the middle. The CDR3 nucleotides are TGTGCCAGCAGCTTAGAGGCCAGGGTTTCACCCCTCCACTTT. Encoded protein: CASSLEARVSPLHF. The variable domain in full, completed from reference TRBV7-2 and TRBJ1-6, reads GAGVSQSPSNKVTEKGKDVELRCDPISGHTALYWYRQSLGQGLEFLIYFQGNSAPDKSGLPSDRFSAERTGGSVSTLTIQRTQQEDSAVYLCASSLEARVSPLHFGNGTRLTVT.

The gene calls are TRBV29-1 and TRBJ1-1; the D is unclear. The CDR3 has 13 residues. V shed 5 bases and J shed 1 base, with 11 bases lying between them. Per germline, CDR1 SQVTM and CDR2 ANQGSEA. For the CDR3, the DNA is TGCAGCGTTCGTGGCCAGGAGAACACTGAAGCTTTCTTT. Its protein is CSVRGQENTEAFF.

This chain uses TRBV7-9 with TRBJ2-1; D possibly matches TRBD1 or TRBD2 (5 bases each). The CDR3 runs 16 residues. V lost 5 bases and J lost 0, with 14 bases in between. Looked up from germline, CDR1 is SEHNR and CDR2 is FQNEAQ (reference sequence). The CDR3 is CASSGPGGGSYNEQFF. The CDR3 nucleotides are TGTGCCAGCAGCGGACCCGGTGGGGGCTCCTACAATGAGCAGTTCTTC.

This chain uses TRBV7-2 with TRBJ2-1; 7 bases are shared with TRBD2. Trimming at V came to 7 bases and at J to 4 bases, leaving 7 bases not matched to a gene. The CDR3 covers 14 residues. Germline V lookup: CDR1 SGHTA, CDR2 FQGNSA. The CDR3 nucleotides are TGTGCCAGCACTACGGGAGGCGGATACAATGAGCAGTTCTTC. This translates into CASTTGGGYNEQFF.

The CDR3 DNA sequence: TGTGCCAGCAGCTCGTCCGCCGTCACAGATACGCAGTATTTT. Protein sequence: CASSSSAVTDTQYF. V gene TRBV5-4 combines with J gene TRBJ2-3; no firm D call. Germline-derived CDR1 and CDR2 are SGHNT and YYREEE (reference sequence). The V and J ends lost 3 bases and 2 bases respectively, with 10 bases between them. CDR3 length equals 14 residues.

V usage is TRBV4-1 and J usage is TRBJ2-4, with TRBD1 matching 7 bases. The CDR3 extends over 16 amino acids. Germline CDR1 is MGHRA and CDR2 is YSYEKL. V was pared by 1 base and J by 3 bases, with 6 bases of the junction left unmatched. DNA of the CDR3: TGCGCCAGCAGCCAAGGGACAGGAGGAATCAAAAACATTCAGTACTTC. It specifies CASSQGTGGIKNIQYF.

This clone was counted a single time. CDR3 nucleotides: TGTGCCAGCAGCCGGGACGGCTCTGGAAACACCATATATTTT. Amino acids: CASSRDGSGNTIYF. The chain combines TRBV5-4 with TRBJ1-3; weak D call: TRBD1 (5 bases). This CDR3 is 14 amino acids long. Germline CDR1 reads SGHNT; CDR2 reads YYREEE (reference sequence). V dropped 4 bases and J dropped 0 bases, with 8 bases sitting between them.

CDR3 sequence (DNA): TGTGCCAGCAGTGGGGGGCTATACTACGAGCAGTACTTC. This sequence encodes CASSGGLYYEQYF. The rearrangement uses TRBV12-3 or TRBV12-4 and TRBJ2-7; TRBD1 or TRBD2 may be the D gene (6 bases each). This CDR3 is 13 amino acids long. V lost 5 bases to trimming and J lost 3 bases, with 11 bases between them.

This sequence joins TRBV5-8 and TRBJ1-6, with no clear D. Trimming pared 4 bases from V and 10 bases from J, leaving 15 bases between. The CDR3 is 14 amino acids. From germline, CDR1 is SGHTS and CDR2 YDEGEE. CDR3 DNA: TGTGCCAGCAGCCCCACTCGGAACGGGTCACCCCTCCACTTT. It is translated as CASSPTRNGSPLHF.

This sequence joins TRBV19 and TRBJ2-6; a possible D gene is TRBD1 (5 bases). Germline CDR1 reads LNHDA; CDR2 reads SQIVND (reference sequence). V was trimmed by 1 base and J by 1 base, leaving 11 bases between them. This CDR3 comprises 17 residues. CDR3 DNA: TGTGCCAGTAGTATAGGGGGCACCCAGTCTGGGGCCAACGTCCTGACTTTC. It encodes CASSIGGTQSGANVLTF.

The rearrangement uses TRBV12-3 or TRBV12-4 and TRBJ1-2; tentatively, D is TRBD1 (6 bases). Trimming stripped 4 bases from V and 6 bases from J, with 12 bases between. There are 13 residues in the CDR3. For the CDR3, the DNA is TGTGCCAGCAGTTCTGCCAGGGGCAATGGCTACACCTTC. Its translation is CASSSARGNGYTF.

This clone was counted a few times. V gene TRBV5-5 combines with J gene TRBJ2-1, with TRBD2 identical over 7 bases. V was clipped by 4 bases and J by 8 bases; unmatched bases: 6. The CDR3 runs to 13 residues. Germline loops: CDR1 SGHKS, CDR2 YYEKEE (reference sequence). The CDR3, as DNA: TGTGCCAGCAGCAGACTAGCTCTCGATGAGCAGTTCTTC. Its protein product is CASSRLALDEQFF.

This clone occurred once. V gene TRBV6-5 combines with J gene TRBJ1-2, with TRBD1 as a possible D gene (6 bases). Germline V lookup: CDR1 MNHEY, CDR2 SVGAGI. The length of the CDR3 is 15 residues. V lost 2 bases and J lost 2, with 12 bases in between. The CDR3 bases are TGTGCCAGCAGTTACCCGCGAACAGGGAACTATGGCTACACCTTC. Amino acid sequence: CASSYPRTGNYGYTF.

V gene TRBV7-9 combines with J gene TRBJ1-1, with 7 positions matching TRBD1. Germline CDR1 SEHNR, CDR2 FQNEAQ (reference sequence). The CDR3 runs 13 residues. The V gene end was trimmed by 7 bases and the J gene end by 0 bases; junction bases not matched to a gene: 2. CDR3 nucleotides: TGTGCCAGCAACAGGGGTATGAACACTGAAGCTTTCTTT. Encoded protein: CASNRGMNTEAFF. The full variable domain, with the rest looked up from reference TRBV7-9 and TRBJ1-1, is DTGVSQNPRHKITKRGQNVTFRCDPISEHNRLYWYRQTLGQGPEFLTYFQNEAQLEKSRLLSDRFSAERPKGSFSTLEIQRTEQGDSAMYLCASNRGMNTEAFFGQGTRLTVV.

The rearrangement links TRBV5-4 to TRBJ2-3; 7 bases line up with TRBD2. Unmatched junction bases numbered 7, after V lost 4 bases and J lost 2 bases. The length of the CDR3 is 15 residues. The germline V gene encodes CDR1 SGHNT and CDR2 YYREEE (reference sequence). The chain's CDR3 is CASSQGLTTTDTQYF. The DNA for the CDR3 is TGTGCCAGCAGCCAGGGACTAACCACCACAGATACGCAGTATTTT.

V usage is TRBV9 and J usage is TRBJ2-1, with 10 bases lining up with TRBD2. J lost 3 bases, V lost 4 bases, and 7 bases had no gene match. In germline, CDR1 is SGDLS, CDR2 YYNGEE. The CDR3 has 16 amino acids. The CDR3 nucleotides are TGTGCCAGCAGCTCCTCAGCGGGAGGGAACTACAATGAGCAGTTCTTC. It specifies CASSSSAGGNYNEQFF.

The rearrangement links TRBV3-1 (or the pseudogene TRBV3-2) to TRBJ2-5; TRBD2 is a possible D gene (5 bases). The CDR3 totals 15 residues. The germline CDR1 and CDR2 sequences are LGHDT and YNNKEL (reference sequence). Trimming took off 0 bases at V and 8 bases at J, with 16 bases between the two ends. CDR3 region: CASSQDHVTKGTQYF. CDR3 in DNA: TGTGCCAGCAGCCAAGATCATGTGACTAAGGGAACCCAGTACTTC.

J is TRBJ2-7 and V is TRBV3-1 (or the pseudogene TRBV3-2), with 13 bases fitting TRBD2. The CDR3 is 23 amino acids. V shed 4 bases, J shed 4 bases, and the junction held 28 bases outside the gene matches. Germline-derived CDR1 and CDR2 are LGHDT and YNNKEL (reference sequence). CDR3 residues: CASSPGTGRSRTSGSLTLYEQYF. For the CDR3, the DNA is TGTGCCAGCAGCCCTGGGACAGGGCGAAGCCGGACTAGCGGGAGCCTGACACTGTACGAGCAGTACTTC.

This rearrangement joins TRBV5-4 to TRBJ2-7, with TRBD2 matching 12 bases. J gave up 1 base and V 3 bases, and 2 bases lay outside the gene matches. The CDR3 contains 15 residues. The germline gives CDR1 SGHNT, CDR2 YYREEE (reference sequence). CDR3 nucleotides: TGTGCCAGCAGCTCACTAGCGGGAGGATCCTACGAGCAGTACTTC. Amino acid sequence: CASSSLAGGSYEQYF.

V and J are TRBV6-2 or TRBV6-3 and TRBJ2-5, with 7 bases matching TRBD2. The germline gives CDR1 MNHEY, CDR2 SVGEGT. Trimming removed 2 bases from V and 4 bases from J; junction bases left unmatched: 10. The CDR3 is 16 residues long. The CDR3 is CASSYGGERDAETQYF. CDR3 nucleotides: TGTGCCAGCAGTTACGGGGGGGAGCGGGATGCAGAGACCCAGTACTTC.

A few counts support this clone. This sequence joins TRBV29-1 and TRBJ1-2, with D possibly matching TRBD1 (5 bases). The CDR3 is 12 residues long. Trimming took 3 bases from V and 1 from J, leaving 6 bases between them. CDR1 and CDR2 (germline): SQVTM, ANQGSEA. The CDR3 protein is CSVEGVNYGYTF. The CDR3 DNA reads as TGCAGCGTTGAGGGGGTTAACTATGGCTACACCTTC.